This section outlines one TCR beta chain sequence together with its context. This clonotype turned up a few times. No cognate antigen has been identified for it. Qualities for individual bases were not recorded, and no much larger clone is one base off. A case-control design nested within a healthcare worker cohort in London, UK, was used, with weekly nasopharyngeal swab PCR tests and blood sampling performed. Healthcare workers were recruited between 23 and 31 March 2020, during the week of the UK lockdown, and were followed weekly for up to roughly 16 weeks. This entry comes from a study of early T cells in non-severe SARS-CoV-2 infection listed by TCRdb under 2021. At the level of the whole study: Bulk RNA from unsorted whole blood was used for TCR sequencing, so alpha and beta chains could not be paired.

Cut back by 6 bases and 4 bases, the V and J ends lie 13 bases apart. The CDR3 holds 14 amino acids from the cysteine to the phenylalanine. Kept here is only the CDR3 DNA, which spans 42 bases and is read in frame from base 1. CDR1 and CDR2 (SGHAT, FQNNGV) derive from the germline V gene. What the research found in general, with its limitations: VDJdb matching was skewed toward anti-spike CD8 responses, so virus-specific expansions were likely underestimated and private and CD4 specificities were missed.

Receptor amplification or capture employed 5' RACE. TCRdb shows the sequencer as NextSeq 500. Unique molecular identifiers were attached to individual cDNA molecules in the TCR library protocol so that sequencing error and PCR bias could be corrected. Both TCR alpha and beta chains were sequenced, and tight co-correlation was observed between alpha and beta sequence abundances in each sample. The authors processed their data as follows. V gene, J gene and CDR3 annotation of TCR sequences was performed with Decombinator V4. Expanded TCRs were defined as changing significantly between any two time points under a Poisson model with p below 0.0001. TCR abundances were normalised to the total number of TCRs sequenced per sample and were expressed as counts per million. TRAV1-2 paired with TRAJ12, TRAJ20 or TRAJ33 defined MAIT TCRs, while TRAV10 paired with TRAJ18 defined iNKT TCRs. A search of VDJdb, accessed on 1 November 2021, was run for TCRs annotated to CMV, EBV and SARS-CoV-2, with TCRs annotated for multiple antigens excluded. The raw public reads went through TCRdb reprocessing: fastp at Q25, MiXCR clone calling, in-frame beta chains kept. Rows are unified per CDR3 protein, each entry keeping the most common DNA and genes. TCRdb's processing, not the authors' own work, is the source of the V and J calls. Recorded for this sample are 45,000 to 50,000 distinct CDR3 sequences; 5.6% of them occurred a single time. Under 6% of the sample goes to the ten largest clones.

The clonotype comes from an adult who was a healthcare worker with PCR-confirmed SARS-CoV-2 infection or an uninfected control (not recorded which). Sample: whole blood. The sequence is built from TRBV11-2 and TRBJ2-1; the best D guess is TRBD2, with 6 bases matching. Read as DNA, the sequence is TGTGCCAGCAGATCGGTCGGGGGATACAATGAGCAGTTCTTC. Its protein product is CASRSVGGYNEQFF. The entire variable domain, with the stretches around the CDR3 drawn from the reference TRBV11-2 and TRBJ2-1 proteins, is EAGVAQSPRYKIIEKRQSVAFWCNPISGHATLYWYQQILGQGPKLLIQFQNNGVVDDSQLPKDRFSAERLKGVDSTLKIQPAKLEDSAVYLCASRSVGGYNEQFFGPGTRLTVL.